This T cell receptor (beta chain) was profiled in a study of T cell changes during pregnancy in multiple sclerosis (dated 2019 in TCRdb). In the study overall: Changes in the T cell repertoire over the course of pregnancy were examined in this study in women with multiple sclerosis.

Looking up the germline V gene (reference sequence) yields CDR1 SEHNR and CDR2 FQNEAQ. Germline trimming amounts to 5 bases on V and 6 bases on J, with 8 as the count of junction bases outside the gene matches. The CDR3 contains 14 residues, cysteine and phenylalanine counted. Only the CDR3 region is kept as DNA, spanning 42 bases read in frame from base 1. Receptor libraries were prepared by the immunoSEQ multiplex PCR assay. TCRdb holds this immuneACCESS table with in-frame rearrangements only. Some clones are missing; in checked studies, unresolved V genes explain under half, and the rest has no known cause. In this sample the table shows some 40,000 clones, 92% of which occur a single time. The ten largest clonotypes hold roughly 29% of the sample. Points on this clone: Its antigen is still unknown. One base away there is no much larger clone; base qualities are not given.

The receptor was derived from a female donor with multiple sclerosis, enrolled in a pregnancy study. Sequences were derived from CD8+ T cells from peripheral blood mononuclear cells, sampled before pregnancy. This receptor chain uses TRBV7-9 and TRBJ2-7, with 9 junctional bases fitting TRBD2. The CDR3 is CASSHSGRNGEQYF. The sequenced DNA is TGTGCCAGCAGCCATAGCGGGAGAAATGGCGAGCAGTACTTC.